This section outlines one T cell receptor (beta chain) sequence together with its context. The data stem from a study of graft-versus-host responses after intestinal transplantation. Sequenced by immunoSEQ multiplex PCR; TCRdb stores in-frame clones only, minus some. The sample yields 85,000 to 100,000 clones, roughly 83% seen once. This CDR3 has 16 residues. Per germline, CDR1 SGHNT and CDR2 YYREEE (reference sequence). The ends were cut back, 4 bases at V and 4 bases at J, with 17 bases in the middle. Specimen: PBMCs, collected 255 days after intestinal transplant. The TCR comes from a human patient who received an intestinal transplant, so some T cells may come from the graft donor. The chain recombines TRBV5-4 with TRBJ2-2; D possibly corresponds to TRBD2 (6 bases). Here the CDR3 reads CASSPSGLPSTGELFF. CDR3 coding DNA: TGTGCCAGCAGCCCCTCGGGACTCCCATCCACCGGGGAGCTGTTTTTT.